This TCR beta chain was profiled in a study of T-cell reconstitution after alpha-beta-depleted transplantation in children. The CDR3 runs to 13 residues. Germline V CDR1 and CDR2: SGHRS, YFSETQ. The V gene lost 1 base and the J gene lost 5 bases, with 10 bases spanning the gap. Comments on this clonotype: No antigen is known for it.

Unique molecular identifiers were incorporated when the TCRbeta library was constructed. One entry per CDR3 protein, called by TCRdb with MiXCR from the PCR reads. The sample includes 610,000 or so distinct CDR3 sequences, 27% of them seen just once. Study results and caveats: T-cell counts and diversity were attributed mostly to newly produced T cells one year after transplant. Surviving thymic progenitors and recipient T cells were the source of high TCRbeta diversity at day 60 in some patients. As was reported, about two months after transplant, alpha-beta T cells came from several hundred expanded graft clones.

This rearrangement joins TRBV5-1 to TRBJ2-7; D gene ambiguous. Sequences were derived from PBMCs, sampled before TCRalphabeta/CD19-depleted stem cell transplant. This receptor was identified in a boy under two years old with Wiskott-Aldrich syndrome, due to receive a stem cell transplant. DNA of the CDR3: TGCGCCAGCAGCTTGCCCCCTTTGGACGAGCAGTACTTC. It encodes CASSLPPLDEQYF.